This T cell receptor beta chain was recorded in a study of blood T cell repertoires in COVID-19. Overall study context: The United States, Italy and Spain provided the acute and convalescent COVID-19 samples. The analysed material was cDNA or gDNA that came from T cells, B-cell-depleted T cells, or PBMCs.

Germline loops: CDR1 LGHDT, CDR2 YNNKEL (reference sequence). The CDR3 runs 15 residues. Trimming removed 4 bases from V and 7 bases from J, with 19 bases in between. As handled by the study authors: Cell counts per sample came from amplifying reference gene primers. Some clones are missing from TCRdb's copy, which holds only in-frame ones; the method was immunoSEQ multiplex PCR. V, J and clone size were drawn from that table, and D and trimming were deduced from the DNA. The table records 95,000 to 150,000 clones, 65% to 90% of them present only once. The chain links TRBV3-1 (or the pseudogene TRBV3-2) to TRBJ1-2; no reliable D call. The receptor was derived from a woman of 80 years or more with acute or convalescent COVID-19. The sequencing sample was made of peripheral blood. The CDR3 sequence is CASSPDHRVASGYTF. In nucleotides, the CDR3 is TGTGCCAGCAGCCCCGATCACCGGGTGGCCAGTGGCTACACCTTC.